This TCR beta chain stems from a study of response to subunit inactivated influenza vaccine. Study-level points and caveats: With each seasonal influenza vaccination, the authors suggested, few new T cells are recruited.

Notes on this clonotype: Its specificity is not known. A much larger clonotype is one base distant, so this may be a read error.

Germline V gene lookup returns CDR1 SGHTA and CDR2 FQGNSA. V lost 5 bases and J lost 11; bases outside the gene matches: 11. The CDR3 sequence is 14 residues long. Using its own MiXCR run on the RT-PCR reads, TCRdb lists one record per CDR3 protein. The table has a few hundred thousand distinct CDR3 sequences, over 20% seen once; the top ten hold about a tenth. This TCR came from a man aged 45 to 70 who received an inactivated influenza vaccine. Sequencing was performed on PBMCs from blood, taken about 20 months after vaccination. This rearrangement joins TRBV7-2 to TRBJ1-5; the match to TRBD1 covers 8 bases. The CDR3 protein is CASSLDRVGQAQHF. The DNA of the CDR3 is TGTGCCAGCAGCCTAGACAGGGTGGGACAGGCCCAGCATTTT.